The 19 T cell receptor beta chains below come from one sample, sequenced in a study of cytomegalovirus exposure and HLA in healthy donors. The data were produced by immunoSEQ multiplex PCR, yet TCRdb's version contains in-frame clones alone and is incomplete. The profile covers some 150,000 clones, with 85% to 90% appearing a single time and 3.3% taken by the ten largest. Sequencing used PBMCs. The receptors stem from a woman aged 18-30 years in good health and CMV-seropositive.

This clone was recorded at least ten times. The chain is built from TRBV6-1 and TRBJ2-1, with 10 bases matching TRBD1. Germline CDR1 MNHNS, CDR2 SASEGT. The CDR3 is 15 residues long. Trimming removed 2 bases from V and 3 bases from J; junction bases left unmatched: 1. CDR3 amino acids: CASSERTGGYNEQFF. As DNA, the CDR3 is TGTGCCAGCAGTGAAAGGACAGGGGGCTACAATGAGCAGTTCTTC.

The gene calls are TRBV29-1 and TRBJ2-3; possible D gene TRBD2, 6 bases. Germline V lookup: CDR1 SQVTM, CDR2 ANQGSEA. The V and J ends lost 6 bases and 6 bases respectively, with 25 bases between them. This CDR3 contains 16 residues. The CDR3 nucleotides are TGCAGCGTGCTCCTTCCGGGACTTTCCTTCACGGATACGCAGTATTTT. This gives the protein CSVLLPGLSFTDTQYF.

The chain carries TRBV30 and TRBJ2-1; D perhaps matches TRBD2 (7 bases). The CDR3 totals 15 residues. Deletions cut 4 bases from V and 0 bases from J, with 13 bases between. The V gene's germline CDR1 is GTSNPN and CDR2 SVGIG (reference sequence). CDR3 DNA: TGTGCCTGGACCCTCGGGGGGCCCTCCTACAATGAGCAGTTCTTC. Translated, it gives CAWTLGGPSYNEQFF. Using reference TRBV30 and TRBJ2-1 for the parts outside the CDR3, the full variable domain is SQTIHQWPATLVQPVGSPLSLECTVEGTSNPNLYWYRQAAGRGLQLLFYSVGIGQISSEVPQNLSASRPQDRQFILSSKKLLLSDSGFYLCAWTLGGPSYNEQFFGPGTRLTVL.

CDR3 in amino acids: CASSETVGPRTGELFF. DNA of the CDR3: TGTGCCAGCAGTGAAACCGTGGGCCCCCGTACCGGGGAGCTGTTTTTT. The chain has TRBV2 and TRBJ2-2, with D hard to call. CDR1 and CDR2 from the germline V gene are SNHLY and FYNNEI. The CDR3 extends over 16 amino acids. V was pared by 2 bases and J by 5 bases, with 15 bases between.

The V and J genes are TRBV6-1 and TRBJ2-7; D not certain. Trimming removed 5 bases from V and 0 bases from J, with 14 bases in between. This CDR3 is built from 15 residues. Germline CDR1 MNHNS, CDR2 SASEGT. CDR3 protein: CASSNLAHSSYEQYF. The DNA of the CDR3 is TGTGCCAGCAGTAATCTTGCTCACAGCTCCTACGAGCAGTACTTC.

This chain uses TRBV30 with TRBJ2-1; TRBD2 agrees at 9 bases. The CDR3 loop spans 15 amino acids. After removal of 1 base from V and 7 bases from J, the junction contained 8 bases not matched to a gene. Germline V gene sequence: CDR1 GTSNPN, CDR2 SVGIG (reference sequence). The CDR3 region is CAWSEAGGPENEQFF. The CDR3, as DNA: TGTGCCTGGAGTGAGGCGGGAGGGCCGGAGAATGAGCAGTTCTTC.

The chain carries TRBV29-1 and TRBJ2-7; 9 bases fit TRBD1. V shed 3 bases, J shed 4 bases, and the junction held 7 bases outside the gene matches. Germline V gene sequence: CDR1 SQVTM, CDR2 ANQGSEA. The CDR3 covers 14 residues. The CDR3 coding sequence is TGCAGCGTTGACGCGGGACAGGGTTCGTACGAGCAGTACTTC. This translates into CSVDAGQGSYEQYF.

The chain links TRBV6-1 to TRBJ1-2, with D possibly matching TRBD1 (5 bases). The CDR3 runs to 13 residues. Germline-derived CDR1 and CDR2 are MNHNS and SASEGT. The V end lost 5 bases, the J end lost 5 bases, and 12 bases lay between the germline ends. CDR3 protein: CASSSTVNYGYTF. Written as DNA, the CDR3 is TGTGCCAGCAGTTCGACAGTTAATTATGGCTACACCTTC.

The chain joins TRBV10-2 to TRBJ2-7, with 9 bases lining up with TRBD1. Germline values: CDR1 WSHSY, CDR2 SAAADI. V shed 2 bases and J 6 bases; nucleotides not matched to a gene: 8. This CDR3 has 15 amino acids. The CDR3 here is CASSEPGTGRFEQYF. The CDR3 coding sequence is TGCGCCAGCAGTGAGCCAGGGACAGGGAGGTTCGAGCAGTACTTC.

This chain connects TRBV18 to TRBJ2-7, with a tentative D call TRBD1 (5 bases). This CDR3 is built from 15 residues. V was cut by 2 bases and J by 3 bases, with 14 bases left in between. Germline values: CDR1 KGHSH, CDR2 LQKENI. The CDR3 DNA reads TGTGCCAGCTCACCAAAACTGGCAGGGTTCTACGAGCAGTACTTC. Its protein product is CASSPKLAGFYEQYF.

The chain combines TRBV18 with TRBJ2-1; TRBD1 might be the D (6 bases). The V and J ends lost 5 bases and 7 bases respectively, with 27 bases between them. This CDR3 contains 18 residues. CDR1 is KGHSH, CDR2 LQKENI, per germline. The CDR3 DNA sequence: TGTGCCAGCTCATCGGGGACACCTCAACGCGGGCTAACAAATGAGCAGTTCTTC. Protein product: CASSSGTPQRGLTNEQFF. Full variable domain (rest looked up from reference TRBV18 and TRBJ2-1): NAGVMQNPRHLVRRRGQEARLRCSPMKGHSHVYWYRQLPEEGLKFMVYLQKENIIDESGMPKERFSAEFPKEGPSILRIQQVVRGDSAAYFCASSSGTPQRGLTNEQFFGPGTRLTVL.

The rearrangement links TRBV28 to TRBJ2-6; no clear D. The CDR3 extends over 13 amino acids. Germline CDR1 and CDR2: MDHEN and SYDVKM. V lost 5 bases and J lost 2, with 4 bases in between. The CDR3 DNA sequence: TGTGCCAGCAGTGTCACTGGGGCCAACGTCCTGACTTTC. Its protein is CASSVTGANVLTF.

This sequence joins TRBV11-3 and TRBJ2-7; 8 bases are a match to TRBD2. The V gene's germline CDR1 is SGHNT and CDR2 YENEEA. The CDR3 consists of 14 residues. The V gene end was trimmed by 1 base and the J gene end by 5 bases; junction bases not matched to a gene: 4. The CDR3 is CASSLAAGVHEQYF. For the CDR3, the DNA is TGTGCCAGCAGCTTAGCAGCGGGAGTCCACGAGCAGTACTTC.

This chain links TRBV10-3 with TRBJ2-1, with D possibly being TRBD2 (6 bases). V dropped 3 bases and J dropped 6 bases, with 15 bases sitting between them. The CDR3 runs to 15 residues. Germline V gives CDR1 ENHRY, CDR2 SYGVKD. The CDR3 nucleotides read TGTGCCATCAGTGATGGGGCGGGGAACACCAATGAGCAGTTCTTC. Encoded protein: CAISDGAGNTNEQFF.

The gene calls are TRBV6-1 and TRBJ1-2, with a possible D match to TRBD1 (5 bases). Germline V CDR1 and CDR2: MNHNS, SASEGT. This CDR3 region has 11 residues. Trimming pared 7 bases from V and 7 bases from J, leaving 10 bases between. CDR3 sequence (DNA): TGTGCCAGCACGTGGGGGGGTGGCTACACCTTC. Amino acid sequence: CASTWGGGYTF.

This chain connects TRBV29-1 to TRBJ2-7; 11 nucleotides match TRBD1. The V gene's germline CDR1 is SQVTM and CDR2 ANQGSEA. CDR3 length: 14 amino acids. Trimming at V came to 4 bases and at J to 1 base, leaving 3 bases not matched to a gene. The CDR3 DNA sequence: TGCAGCGTTGCGGGGGACAGGGGGTCCTACGAGCAGTACTTC. Its translation is CSVAGDRGSYEQYF.

This rearrangement joins TRBV30 to TRBJ1-6, with 7 bases fitting TRBD1. Germline V gene data show CDR1 as GTSNPN and CDR2 as SVGIG (reference sequence). This CDR3 region has 14 residues. The ends lost 1 base at V and 8 bases at J; junction bases unmatched: 5. The CDR3: CAWSALTGDSPLHF. DNA for the CDR3: TGTGCCTGGAGTGCCCTCACAGGGGATTCACCCCTCCACTTT.

This clone appeared a few times. The V and J genes are TRBV4-3 and TRBJ2-7, with TRBD2 as a possible D gene (5 bases). The CDR3 sequence is 16 residues long. V lost 0 bases to trimming and J lost 1 base, with 13 bases between them. Looked up from germline, CDR1 is LGHNA and CDR2 is YSLEER. The CDR3 reads CASSQDSHSGSYEQYF. In DNA form, the CDR3 reads TGCGCCAGCAGCCAAGATTCCCATTCGGGGTCCTACGAGCAGTACTTC.

The chain couples TRBV7-9 to TRBJ2-7; 13 bases are shared with TRBD2. The germline gives CDR1 SEHNR, CDR2 FQNEAQ (reference sequence). CDR3 length equals 16 residues. J gave up 7 bases and V 5 bases, and 11 bases lay outside the gene matches. The CDR3 spells CASSARTSGSIGEQYF. The CDR3 DNA is TGTGCCAGCAGCGCCAGGACTAGCGGGAGCATAGGAGAGCAGTACTTC. Filled out from reference TRBV7-9 and TRBJ2-7, the complete variable domain reads DTGVSQNPRHKITKRGQNVTFRCDPISEHNRLYWYRQTLGQGPEFLTYFQNEAQLEKSRLLSDRFSAERPKGSFSTLEIQRTEQGDSAMYLCASSARTSGSIGEQYFGPGTRLTVT.